One and the same sample provided the 32 T cell receptor beta chains below, sequenced in a study of T cell responses to AZD1222 COVID-19 vaccine. Some clones are missing from TCRdb's copy, which holds only in-frame ones; the method was immunoSEQ multiplex PCR. Here the sample spans 150,000 to 250,000 clones, roughly nine tenths being singletons. The sequenced sample was peripheral blood, obtained 28 days after the second AZD1222 dose. These receptors originate from an adult who received the AZD1222 COVID-19 vaccine.

This rearrangement joins TRBV4-2 to TRBJ2-2, with 10 bases aligning to TRBD2. Germline assignment: CDR1 LGHNA and CDR2 YNFKEQ. Trimming cost V 1 base and J 7 bases; bases outside gene matches: 6. The CDR3 contains 16 residues. The CDR3 DNA is TGTGCCAGCAGCCAAGGTTCTAGCGGGAGCCGCGGGGAGCTGTTTTTT. This sequence encodes CASSQGSSGSRGELFF.

The chain joins TRBV4-1 to TRBJ2-5, with TRBD2 identical over 9 bases. Unmatched junction bases numbered 13, after V lost 0 bases and J lost 2 bases. Germline-derived CDR1 and CDR2 are MGHRA and YSYEKL. The CDR3 extends over 19 amino acids. The CDR3 DNA reads as TGCGCCAGCAGCCAAGAAGGGCAGGGACTAGCAGTGATGCAAGAGACCCAGTACTTC. Translated: CASSQEGQGLAVMQETQYF.

The chain combines TRBV11-1 with TRBJ2-1; 10 positions match TRBD2. From germline, CDR1 is SGHAT and CDR2 FQDESV (reference sequence). CDR3 length: 16 residues. V shed 0 bases and J 9 bases; nucleotides not matched to a gene: 8. Here the CDR3 DNA reads TGTGCCAGCAGCTTAGCTTTTCTAGCGGGAGAGGGTGAGCAGTTCTTC. It translates to CASSLAFLAGEGEQFF. Drawing the rest from reference TRBV11-1 and TRBJ2-1, the complete variable domain is EAEVAQSPRYKITEKSQAVAFWCDPISGHATLYWYRQILGQGPELLVQFQDESVVDDSQLPKDRFSAERLKGVDSTLKIQPAELGDSAMYLCASSLAFLAGEGEQFFGPGTRLTVL.

The chain joins TRBV28 to TRBJ1-5; 11 bases line up with TRBD1. The CDR3 is 15 amino acids. The germline V gene has CDR1 MDHEN and CDR2 SYDVKM. V was pared by 5 bases and J by 6 bases, with 6 bases of the junction left unmatched. CDR3 nucleotide sequence: TGTGCCAGCAGTGGGGGACAGGGGGTTTCTCAGCCCCAGCATTTT. Its protein is CASSGGQGVSQPQHF.

The chain has TRBV6-5 and TRBJ2-1; 9 bases align to TRBD1. V shed 2 bases, J shed 9 bases, and the junction held 8 bases outside the gene matches. The CDR3 loop spans 15 amino acids. Germline V gene lookup returns CDR1 MNHEY and CDR2 SVGAGI. CDR3 DNA: TGTGCCAGCAGTTACCACGGGACAGGGTTTGTTGAGCAGTTCTTC. It translates to CASSYHGTGFVEQFF.

This sequence joins TRBV2 and TRBJ2-1, with TRBD2 matching over 11 bases. The germline CDR1 and CDR2 sequences are SNHLY and FYNNEI. The CDR3 sequence is 15 residues long. J lost 8 bases, V lost 5 bases, and 8 bases had no gene match. This CDR3 is CASSNLAGGIHEQFF. The DNA for the CDR3 is TGTGCCAGCAGTAATCTAGCGGGAGGAATCCATGAGCAGTTCTTC.

This chain joins TRBV5-8 and TRBJ1-4; 9 bases are a match to TRBD1. Trimming removed 3 bases from V and 3 bases from J; junction bases left unmatched: 9. CDR3 length equals 17 residues. The germline CDR1 and CDR2 sequences are SGHTS and YDEGEE. CDR3 sequence reads: CASSSHRGHSANEKLFF. CDR3 in DNA: TGTGCCAGCAGCTCCCACAGGGGGCATTCGGCTAATGAAAAACTGTTTTTT.

On this clone: The junction shows a germline mismatch at one end, possibly a read error. The rearrangement links TRBV27 to TRBJ1-5; D not resolved. The CDR3 consists of 15 residues. The germline V gene encodes CDR1 MNHEY and CDR2 SMNVEV (reference sequence). DNA for the CDR3: TGTGCCAGCAGTATATCGGGGTCCCAAAATCAGCCCCAGCATTTT. Protein sequence: CASSISGSQNQPQHF.

The DNA of the CDR3 is TGTGCCAGCAGCCAAGACAGGGGCCTTCTGAACACTGAAGCTTTCTTT. Amino acid sequence: CASSQDRGLLNTEAFF. This chain links TRBV3-1 (or the pseudogene TRBV3-2) with TRBJ1-1; the D gene is possibly TRBD1 (6 bases). The CDR3 contains 16 residues. Deletions cut 0 bases from V and 0 bases from J, with 11 bases between. Looked up from germline, CDR1 is LGHDT and CDR2 is YNNKEL (reference sequence).

The J gene is TRBJ2-7, the V gene TRBV28, with TRBD1 identical over 8 bases. V lost 3 bases and J lost 2; bases outside the gene matches: 3. The CDR3 contains 14 residues. From germline, CDR1 is MDHEN and CDR2 SYDVKM. This CDR3 is CASSFSRGPYEQYF. DNA for the CDR3: TGTGCCAGCAGTTTTTCCAGGGGGCCCTACGAGCAGTACTTC.

The gene calls are TRBV12-3 or TRBV12-4 and TRBJ2-7; 8 nucleotides align to TRBD1. CDR3 length: 13 residues. With 6 bases clipped from V and 2 bases from J, the junction kept 3 bases outside the gene matches. This CDR3 reads CASSRDRPYEQYF. CDR3 coding DNA: TGTGCCAGCAGCCGGGACAGGCCCTACGAGCAGTACTTC.

V is TRBV4-2 and J is TRBJ1-1; no clear D. CDR1 is LGHNA, CDR2 YNFKEQ, per germline. Trimming took 1 base from V and 2 from J, leaving 11 bases between them. The CDR3 extends over 15 amino acids. CDR3 residues: CASSQAQMDNTEAFF. The CDR3 region has the DNA TGTGCCAGCAGCCAAGCTCAGATGGATAACACTGAAGCTTTCTTT.

A note on this clone: The identical CDR3 is also encoded by other nucleotide sequences in the sample. The CDR3, as DNA: TGCAGTGCTAGCTCCTATGGCTACACCTTC. It translates to CSASSYGYTF. The genes are TRBV20-1 and TRBJ1-2; no clear D gene. Germline V gives CDR1 DFQATT, CDR2 SNEGSKA (reference sequence). This CDR3 is 10 amino acids long. Trimming pared 3 bases from V and 4 bases from J, leaving 3 bases between.

V and J are TRBV28 and TRBJ1-1; D is possibly TRBD1 (6 bases). The V end lost 5 bases, the J end lost 9 bases, and 10 bases lay between the germline ends. Germline CDR1 is MDHEN and CDR2 is SYDVKM. The CDR3 is 11 amino acids. CDR3 bases: TGTGCCAGCAGTAAGGACAGAAAAGCTTTCTTT. Its protein product is CASSKDRKAFF.

V and J are TRBV30 and TRBJ1-1; possible D gene TRBD1, 6 bases. This CDR3 has 13 residues. Germline CDR1 reads GTSNPN; CDR2 reads SVGIG (reference sequence). V shed 1 base and J shed 10 bases, with 16 bases lying between them. CDR3: CAWSAQGRGGAFF. The DNA for the CDR3 is TGTGCCTGGAGTGCGCAGGGGCGCGGGGGAGCTTTCTTT.

J is TRBJ2-1 and V is TRBV9, with 7 nucleotides matching TRBD2. After removal of 6 bases from V and 6 bases from J, the junction contained 9 bases not matched to a gene. The CDR3 contains 14 residues. Germline V gene data show CDR1 as SGDLS and CDR2 as YYNGEE. This CDR3 is CASTRDYGGNEQFF. The CDR3 DNA reads TGTGCCAGCACTCGGGACTACGGTGGCAATGAGCAGTTCTTC. Drawing the rest from reference TRBV9 and TRBJ2-1, the complete variable domain is DSGVTQTPKHLITATGQRVTLRCSPRSGDLSVYWYQQSLDQGLQFLIQYYNGEERAKGNILERFSAQQFPDLHSELNLSSLELGDSALYFCASTRDYGGNEQFFGPGTRLTVL.

The rearrangement joins TRBV9 to TRBJ1-6; D is unresolved. This CDR3 spans 13 amino acids. CDR1 is SGDLS and CDR2 is YYNGEE in the germline V gene. Trimming removed 3 bases at V and 7 bases at J, with 8 bases between. The CDR3 DNA reads TGTGCCAGCAGCGGGGGTGAAAATTCACCCCTCCACTTT. Translation: CASSGGENSPLHF.

This chain connects TRBV5-5 to TRBJ2-7, with TRBD2 identical over 7 bases. J was trimmed by 2 bases and V by 4 bases; bases with no gene match: 9. This CDR3 has 15 amino acids. Germline lookup yields CDR1 SGHKS and CDR2 YYEKEE (reference sequence). The CDR3 nucleotides are TGTGCCAGCAGCCCATTAAGCGGGAACACCTACGAGCAGTACTTC. It codes for CASSPLSGNTYEQYF.

The chain links TRBV12-3 or TRBV12-4 to TRBJ2-1; no clear D. The CDR3 has 13 amino acids. Between the trimmed V and J ends, which lost 7 bases and 12 bases, there was a span of 19 bases. The CDR3 nucleotides are TGTGCCAGCACCCCGCTCGAAAGGGCGTGGCAGTTCTTC. Translating it yields CASTPLERAWQFF.

The chain carries TRBV5-1 and TRBJ2-7; D is possibly TRBD1 (6 bases). CDR3 length equals 14 residues. Trimming cost V 0 bases and J 4 bases, with 11 bases left between them. Germline V gene lookup returns CDR1 SGHRS and CDR2 YFSETQ. CDR3: CASSLDGGRYEQYF. CDR3 DNA: TGCGCCAGCAGCTTGGATGGGGGCAGGTACGAGCAGTACTTC.

The chain combines TRBV18 with TRBJ2-1, with 9 nucleotides matching TRBD1. This CDR3 comprises 15 residues. The V segment lost 9 bases and the J segment 1 base; nucleotides outside the gene matches: 7. Germline loops: CDR1 KGHSH, CDR2 LQKENI. The CDR3 protein is CASTSGTGSYNEQFF. In DNA form, the CDR3 reads TGTGCCAGTACAAGCGGGACAGGGTCCTACAATGAGCAGTTCTTC.

The rearrangement links TRBV6-5 to TRBJ1-1; the D is unclear. Germline lookup yields CDR1 MNHEY and CDR2 SVGAGI. This CDR3 is built from 14 residues. V gave up 6 bases and J gave up 3 bases, with 14 bases separating them. CDR3 sequence (DNA): TGTGCCAGCAGCTCCCGGAAACAGTACACTGAAGCTTTCTTT. Protein product: CASSSRKQYTEAFF.

The rearrangement uses TRBV2 and TRBJ2-6, with D unresolved. V was cut by 7 bases and J by 0 bases, with 7 bases left in between. CDR3 length equals 14 residues. Germline CDR1 and CDR2: SNHLY and FYNNEI. The CDR3, as DNA: TGTGCCAGCAAGTGGAGCTCTGGGGCCAACGTCCTGACTTTC. This sequence encodes CASKWSSGANVLTF.

The rearrangement links TRBV19 to TRBJ2-1, with TRBD2 matching over 16 bases. In germline, CDR1 is LNHDA, CDR2 SQIVND (reference sequence). The V gene end was trimmed by 5 bases and the J gene end by 0 bases; junction bases not matched to a gene: 4. The CDR3 is 18 amino acids. CDR3 sequence: CASSGTSGRVFSYNEQFF. Here the CDR3 DNA reads TGTGCCAGTAGTGGGACTAGCGGGAGGGTGTTCTCCTACAATGAGCAGTTCTTC.

The chain combines TRBV4-1 with TRBJ2-5; D gene uncertain. This CDR3 region has 13 residues. Germline CDR1 reads MGHRA; CDR2 reads YSYEKL. V lost 2 bases and J lost 0, with 4 bases in between. CDR3 amino acids: CASSQWYQETQYF. The DNA for the CDR3 is TGCGCCAGCAGCCAATGGTACCAAGAGACCCAGTACTTC.

The rearrangement joins TRBV6-5 to TRBJ1-6; no reliable D call. The CDR3 spans 13 residues. Trimming took off 9 bases at V and 0 bases at J, with 6 bases between the two ends. From germline, CDR1 is MNHEY and CDR2 SVGAGI. This CDR3 reads CASSSSYNSPLHF. In nucleotides, the CDR3 is TGTGCCAGTTCGAGCTCCTATAATTCACCCCTCCACTTT.

The chain couples TRBV5-1 to TRBJ1-1; tentative D call: TRBD1 (5 bases). The CDR3 totals 13 residues. The germline V gene encodes CDR1 SGHRS and CDR2 YFSETQ. Trimming removed 4 bases at V and 1 base at J, with 8 bases between. The CDR3 sequence: CASSGGENTEAFF. CDR3 coding DNA: TGCGCCAGCAGCGGGGGGGAGAACACTGAAGCTTTCTTT.

The V and J genes are TRBV7-9 and TRBJ1-2, with 10 bases identical to TRBD1. Germline CDR1 and CDR2: SEHNR and FQNEAQ (reference sequence). V dropped 1 base and J dropped 8; count of bases not matched to a gene: 7. The CDR3 sequence is 15 residues long. The CDR3 protein is CASSLGDRGEWGYTF. CDR3 coding DNA: TGTGCCAGCAGCTTAGGGGACAGGGGAGAGTGGGGCTACACCTTC.

This clone has only one observation. The chain couples TRBV24-1 to TRBJ1-2, with TRBD1 identical over 8 bases. V gave up 3 bases and J gave up 3 bases; unmatched junction bases: 8. Germline-derived CDR1 and CDR2 are KGHDR and SFDVKD. The CDR3 contains 16 residues. The CDR3: CATSDGGTGGDYGYTF. The CDR3 DNA reads TGTGCCACCAGTGATGGAGGGACAGGTGGGGACTATGGCTACACCTTC.

This chain uses TRBV7-3 with TRBJ1-1; TRBD1 matches at 10 bases. Per germline, CDR1 SGHTA and CDR2 FQGTGA. Trimming removed 4 bases from V and 6 bases from J; junction bases left unmatched: 2. CDR3 size: 13 residues. The CDR3 DNA sequence: TGTGCCAGCAGCTCGACAGGGGGCTCTGAAGCTTTCTTT. Translating it yields CASSSTGGSEAFF.

This CDR3 is CASSLDGNNNQPQHF. The CDR3 coding sequence is TGTGCCAGCAGCTTGGACGGTAACAACAATCAGCCCCAGCATTTT. The rearrangement joins TRBV5-4 to TRBJ1-5; unclear D gene. Germline CDR1 reads SGHNT; CDR2 reads YYREEE (reference sequence). The CDR3 runs 15 residues. V shed 0 bases and J shed 3 bases, with 10 bases lying between them.

The chain uses TRBV28 and TRBJ1-6; D is uncertain. Trimming stripped 7 bases from V and 10 bases from J, with 8 bases between. The germline V gene encodes CDR1 MDHEN and CDR2 SYDVKM. CDR3 length equals 11 residues. This CDR3 is CASTTESPLHF. CDR3 nucleotides: TGTGCCAGCACTACGGAATCACCCCTCCACTTT.